The source of this T cell receptor beta chain is a study of control samples from healthy donors and cancer patients. In germline, CDR1 is SQVTM, CDR2 ANQGSEA. This CDR3 is built from 13 residues. Trimming cost V 1 base and J 4 bases, with 10 bases left between them. Some clones are missing from TCRdb's copy, which holds only in-frame ones; the method was immunoSEQ multiplex PCR. Of about 89,000 clones listed, 86% were seen once; the top ten hold around 21%. Specimen: blood. The sequence was collected from a man aged 25-45 years in good health. The rearrangement uses TRBV29-1 and TRBJ1-2; D ambiguous. CDR3 region: CSVEGGFGYGYTF. In DNA, the CDR3 is TGCAGCGTTGAAGGGGGATTTGGCTATGGCTACACCTTC.